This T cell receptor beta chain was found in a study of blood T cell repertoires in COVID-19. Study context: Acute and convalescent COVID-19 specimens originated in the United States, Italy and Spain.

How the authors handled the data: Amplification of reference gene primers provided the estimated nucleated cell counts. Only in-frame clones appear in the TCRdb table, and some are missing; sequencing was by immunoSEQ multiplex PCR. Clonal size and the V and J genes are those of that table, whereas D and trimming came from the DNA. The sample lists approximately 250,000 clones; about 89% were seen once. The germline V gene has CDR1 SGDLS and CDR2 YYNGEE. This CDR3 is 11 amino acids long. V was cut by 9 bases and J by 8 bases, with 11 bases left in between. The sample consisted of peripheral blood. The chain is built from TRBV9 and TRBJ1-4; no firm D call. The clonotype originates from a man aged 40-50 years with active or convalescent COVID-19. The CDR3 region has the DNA TGTGCCACCTATCCCTGGGAAAAACTGTTTTTT. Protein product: CATYPWEKLFF.